This entry lists 2 T cell receptor beta chains sequenced from one sample in a study of blood T cell repertoires in COVID-19. Libraries were prepared by immunoSEQ multiplex PCR; TCRdb keeps only in-frame clonotypes and omits some of them. The data hold about 46,000 clones, with roughly nine tenths observed a single time. Sequencing was carried out using PBMCs or T cells enriched from blood (not recorded which). These receptors all come from a woman in her fifties or sixties who had recovered from COVID-19.

The V and J genes are TRBV18 and TRBJ1-1; possible D gene TRBD1, 6 bases. Germline V gives CDR1 KGHSH, CDR2 LQKENI. The CDR3 is 16 amino acids. V was pared by 3 bases and J by 0 bases, with 14 bases between. The CDR3 spells CASSPRAGDMNTEAFF. In nucleotides, the CDR3 is TGTGCCAGCTCACCTCGGGCAGGGGACATGAACACTGAAGCTTTCTTT.

V is TRBV18 and J is TRBJ1-1, with D uncertain. The CDR3 sequence is 17 residues long. CDR1 is KGHSH, CDR2 LQKENI, per germline. The V gene lost 0 bases and the J gene lost 4 bases, with 18 bases spanning the gap. The CDR3 DNA follows: TGTGCCAGCTCACCACCGAGCGGGGTTGGGGTTGGCACTGAAGCTTTCTTT. The encoded protein is CASSPPSGVGVGTEAFF. Full variable domain (rest looked up from reference TRBV18 and TRBJ1-1): NAGVMQNPRHLVRRRGQEARLRCSPMKGHSHVYWYRQLPEEGLKFMVYLQKENIIDESGMPKERFSAEFPKEGPSILRIQQVVRGDSAAYFCASSPPSGVGVGTEAFFGQGTRLTVV.